This T cell receptor beta chain was profiled in a study of blood T cell repertoires in COVID-19. As for the study in general: Some COVID-19 samples were acute and others convalescent; all came from the United States, Italy and Spain. Sources were T cells, B-cell-depleted T cells, or PBMCs; the material itself was cDNA or gDNA.

With 4 bases clipped from V and 4 bases from J, the junction kept 4 bases outside the gene matches. Per germline, CDR1 KGHSH and CDR2 LQKENI. The CDR3 sequence is 14 residues long. Authors' processing steps: Cell counts per sample came from amplifying reference gene primers. Clones were read by immunoSEQ multiplex PCR, and TCRdb kept only the in-frame ones, dropping some. V, J and clone size reflect that table, while D and trimming were determined from the DNA. The data show 90,000 to 130,000 clones, more than 75% seen once. This sequence joins TRBV18 and TRBJ1-1; 9 bases match TRBD1. Sequences were obtained from peripheral blood. The TCR comes from a man aged 65-85 years with acute or convalescent COVID-19. Here the CDR3 DNA reads TGTGCCAGCTCACAGAGACAGGGGGTCACTGAAGCTTTCTTT. It specifies CASSQRQGVTEAFF.